This T cell receptor (beta chain) was sequenced in a study of blood T cell repertoires in COVID-19 (dated by TCRdb to the early 2020s). Study-wide context: Samples covering the acute and convalescent phases of COVID-19 were provided by collaborators in the United States, Italy and Spain. The prospective study material was composed of cDNA or gDNA derived from T cells, B-cell-depleted T cells, or PBMCs. Samples came from the ongoing ImmuneRACE study (first 160 participants) plus 1,254 subjects from 6 global collaborators. Nearly every sample came with metadata listing a de-identified subject ID, COVID-19 status, age in years and sex. HLA class I and class II types, where available, came from metadata supplied by the sample provider rather than from assay-based typing. Subjects who had been exposed to COVID-19, were actively infected with it, or had recovered from it provided the deeply sampled blood TCRbeta repertoires that made up the dataset. A freely available public database, intended as a resource for researchers studying the immune response to SARS-CoV-2, is where the repertoires were released.

Whole blood was collected in K2EDTA tubes by collaborating institutions according to the institutions' own protocols. For TCRbeta analysis, collaborators shipped samples in one of three forms: frozen whole blood, isolated PBMCs, or DNA extracted from either of those sample types. This clone was seen once. What antigen it recognizes has not been identified. Qualities for individual bases were not recorded, and no much larger clone is one base off. TCRbeta CDR3 regions were amplified from genomic DNA by means of the immunoSEQ Assay, a bias-controlled multiplex PCR. Under the source paper's analysis protocol: The number of nucleated cells in each sample was estimated by amplification of reference gene primers within the assay. To quantify the absolute abundance of each unique TCRbeta CDR3 rearrangement, sequence reads were collapsed and filtered. For each sample, productive Simpson clonality was calculated by taking the square root of Simpson's diversity index across productive rearrangements. Drawn from immuneACCESS, this table holds only the in-frame rearrangements with V and J called that TCRdb kept. Clones are partly lost; checked studies trace under half to an unresolved V gene and leave the rest unexplained. V, J and clone size were drawn from that table, and D and trimming were deduced from the DNA. The sample records 10,000 to 15,000 clones, around 80% of which are singletons. In total, the top ten clones hold roughly 40% of the sample.

Cut back by 8 bases and 5 bases, the V and J ends lie 18 bases apart. Including the terminal cysteine and phenylalanine, the CDR3 comprises 14 residues. CDR3 DNA only is kept here, 42 bases in frame from base 1. The germline V gene gives CDR1 as MDHEN and CDR2 as SYDVKM. Summary of the overall study and its limitations: The quantity of clinical and demographic metadata differed by source and by participant and was supplied without curation.

The receptor comes from a man older than 75 with acute or convalescent COVID-19. The sample comprised peripheral blood. This chain is built from TRBV28 and TRBJ1-1, and TRBD1 may be the D gene, going by 5 matching bases. The DNA sequence is as follows: TGTGCCAGCGTCGAGTCAGGGCATGGGACTGAAGCTTTCTTT. Translated, this is CASVESGHGTEAFF.